A single sample is the source of the 30 T cell receptor beta chains below, sequenced in a study of type 1 regulatory T cells. Via MiXCR, TCRdb re-called the reads, giving one row per CDR3 protein. The data hold about 68,000 distinct CDR3 sequences, with around 57% observed a single time. Their antigens are not known. The specimen sequenced was cultured T cells, either the whole culture or a sorted T cell fraction (not recorded which). The sample's subset: Tr1-enriched cell product generated in vitro against host alloantigens. The receptor set was obtained from a human donor in good health.

J is TRBJ2-1 and V is TRBV12-3 or TRBV12-4; 11 nucleotides align to TRBD2. This CDR3 contains 17 residues. V trimming: 5 bases; J trimming: 4 bases; junction bases outside the gene matches: 10. CDR3 sequence (DNA): TGTGCCAGCAGTCCCCTGGGTAGCGGGAGGGGATACAATGAGCAGTTCTTC. Protein product: CASSPLGSGRGYNEQFF.

V and J are TRBV20-1 and TRBJ2-7, with D possibly TRBD1 on 6 matching bases. Germline CDR1 is DFQATT and CDR2 is SNEGSKA (reference sequence). This CDR3 has 13 amino acids. Deletions cut 6 bases from V and 4 bases from J, with 16 bases between. The CDR3 loop reads CSAPGTHPYEQYF. DNA of the CDR3: TGCAGTGCCCCCGGGACACATCCTTACGAGCAGTACTTC.

There are a few counts of this clonotype. The chain carries TRBV12-3 or TRBV12-4 and TRBJ1-5; tentative D call: TRBD1 (5 bases). CDR3 length: 14 residues. V lost 1 base to trimming and J lost 11 bases, with 15 bases between them. The CDR3 region is CASSLGAGRGAQHF. For the CDR3, the DNA is TGTGCCAGCAGTTTAGGAGCGGGGCGGGGAGCCCAGCATTTT.

The J gene is TRBJ2-1, the V gene TRBV6-2 or TRBV6-3; a possible D gene is TRBD1 (6 bases). Trimming removed 5 bases at V and 6 bases at J, with 14 bases between. The CDR3 runs to 14 residues. Germline-derived CDR1 and CDR2 are MNHEY and SVGEGT. The CDR3 DNA reads as TGTGCCAGCAGTACCGAGGACAGAGGCAATGAGCAGTTCTTC. This translates into CASSTEDRGNEQFF.

V and J are TRBV3-1 and TRBJ2-2; D is unclear. There are 18 residues in the CDR3. Trimming shortened V by 1 base and J by 0 bases, and 15 bases separated the two germline ends. Germline V lookup: CDR1 LGHDT, CDR2 YNNKEL (reference sequence). The CDR3 region is CASSQGLSGIANTGELFF. DNA for the CDR3: TGTGCCAGCAGCCAAGGTTTGTCTGGAATCGCGAACACCGGGGAGCTGTTTTTT.

CDR3 nucleotides: TGCGCCAGCAGCCAAGGGTCTAGCGGGGCCTACAATGAGCAGTTCTTC. This encodes CASSQGSSGAYNEQFF. The chain carries TRBV4-3 and TRBJ2-1; TRBD2 matches at 9 bases. Germline V gene data show CDR1 as LGHNA and CDR2 as YSLEER. CDR3 length: 16 residues. The junction had 3 bases not matched to a gene; V was cut back by 1 base and J by 2 bases.

This clonotype has just a few counts. The V gene is TRBV18, the J gene TRBJ2-3; D might be TRBD2 (6 bases). This CDR3 region has 13 residues. The germline V gene has CDR1 KGHSH and CDR2 LQKENI. With 4 bases removed from V and 7 bases from J, the gap between germline ends came to 12 bases. CDR3 DNA sequence: TGTGCCAGCTCACGGGAGGTAGCCAATACGCAGTATTTT. Amino acids: CASSREVANTQYF.

This chain uses TRBV20-1 with TRBJ1-6; D is possibly TRBD1 (5 bases). Looked up from germline, CDR1 is DFQATT and CDR2 is SNEGSKA (reference sequence). This CDR3 spans 16 amino acids. Trimming pared 0 bases from V and 1 base from J, leaving 10 bases between. CDR3: CSARDGGESYNSPLHF. The CDR3 DNA reads TGCAGTGCTAGAGATGGGGGAGAGTCCTATAATTCACCCCTCCACTTT.

This clonotype was observed a handful of times. The chain employs TRBV5-5 and TRBJ2-7; D gene unclear. Per germline, CDR1 SGHKS and CDR2 YYEKEE (reference sequence). The CDR3 runs to 14 residues. V dropped 0 bases and J dropped 3 bases, with 10 bases sitting between them. CDR3 coding DNA: TGTGCCAGCAGCTTGGGACCCCCAGACTACGAGCAGTACTTC. Translation: CASSLGPPDYEQYF.

This clonotype has a handful of counts. This chain uses TRBV20-1 with TRBJ1-4, with a possible D match to TRBD1 (6 bases). This CDR3 is 14 amino acids long. The V gene's germline CDR1 is DFQATT and CDR2 SNEGSKA (reference sequence). V dropped 0 bases and J dropped 7 bases, with 12 bases sitting between them. The CDR3 DNA reads as TGCAGTGCTAGAGAAGGGGGGCTGGGTGAAAAACTGTTTTTT. This codes for CSAREGGLGEKLFF.

The rearrangement joins TRBV11-2 to TRBJ2-3; D could derive from TRBD1 or TRBD2 (5 bases each). This CDR3 has 15 amino acids. V lost 0 bases to trimming and J lost 0 bases, with 7 bases between them. Germline V gene lookup returns CDR1 SGHAT and CDR2 FQNNGV. CDR3 in DNA: TGTGCCAGCAGCTTAGATGGGGACAGCACAGATACGCAGTATTTT. Its translation: CASSLDGDSTDTQYF.

The rearrangement uses TRBV5-8 and TRBJ2-7; 10 bases align to TRBD2. The length of the CDR3 is 15 residues. Germline CDR1 and CDR2: SGHTS and YDEGEE. V was clipped by 4 bases and J by 7 bases; unmatched bases: 11. The CDR3 here is CASSLYASGSNEQYF. In DNA form, the CDR3 reads TGTGCCAGCAGCCTCTACGCTAGCGGGAGCAATGAGCAGTACTTC.

This clonotype has more than one count but fewer than ten. The chain recombines TRBV20-1 with TRBJ2-7; 11 nucleotides line up with TRBD2. Germline assignment: CDR1 DFQATT and CDR2 SNEGSKA (reference sequence). V dropped 3 bases and J dropped 7; count of bases not matched to a gene: 5. The CDR3 is 13 residues long. As DNA, the CDR3 is TGCAGTGCTAGCCCGGGACTAGCGGAAGAGCAGTACTTC. This encodes CSASPGLAEEQYF.

This clonotype was seen a few times. The CDR3 loop is CSARWGGKTDTQYF. In nucleotides, the CDR3 is TGCAGTGCCAGGTGGGGGGGCAAAACAGATACGCAGTATTTT. The gene calls are TRBV20-1 and TRBJ2-3, with D maybe TRBD2 (7 bases). The V end was cut by 6 bases, the J end by 3 bases, with 16 bases between. The CDR3 is 14 residues long. Per the germline V gene, CDR1 is DFQATT and CDR2 is SNEGSKA (reference sequence).

This clonotype was counted only a few times. The gene calls are TRBV11-2 and TRBJ2-2; D is perhaps TRBD1 (6 bases). Germline-derived CDR1 and CDR2 are SGHAT and FQNNGV. Trimming pared 6 bases from V and 5 bases from J, leaving 16 bases between. CDR3 length: 15 residues. The CDR3 DNA reads TGTGCCAGCAGGGTTGGGACGAGGGGGACCGGGGAGCTGTTTTTT. Its protein product is CASRVGTRGTGELFF.

On this clonotype itself: A much larger clone is a single base away; this may be a read error. V gene TRBV20-1 combines with J gene TRBJ2-1; D is possibly TRBD2 (5 bases). The CDR3 extends over 15 amino acids. V lost 5 bases, J lost 0 bases, and 14 bases lay in between. The germline V gene encodes CDR1 DFQATT and CDR2 SNEGSKA (reference sequence). As DNA, the CDR3 is TGCAGTGCTTACCAAGCGGAAAGCTCCTACAATGAGCAGTTCTTC. Translation gives CSAYQAESSYNEQFF.

This clonotype was seen a few times. The chain has TRBV19 and TRBJ2-7; possibly TRBD1 or TRBD2 for D (5 bases each). Germline lookup yields CDR1 LNHDA and CDR2 SQIVND (reference sequence). V was shortened by 3 bases and J by 1 base, with 10 bases between the two germline ends. This CDR3 has 14 residues. The CDR3 loop is CASSMERGSYEQYF. For the CDR3, the DNA is TGTGCCAGTAGTATGGAGAGGGGATCCTACGAGCAGTACTTC.

The rearrangement links TRBV19 to TRBJ1-1; TRBD1 matches 8 bases. Unmatched junction bases numbered 13, after V lost 3 bases and J lost 4 bases. The CDR3 sequence is 17 residues long. Germline CDR1 LNHDA, CDR2 SQIVND (reference sequence). The CDR3 sequence: CASSIFDQGAVGTEAFF. CDR3 in DNA: TGTGCCAGTAGTATCTTCGACCAGGGGGCCGTAGGCACTGAAGCTTTCTTT. Full variable domain (outside the CDR3, taken from reference TRBV19 and TRBJ1-1): DGGITQSPKYLFRKEGQNVTLSCEQNLNHDAMYWYRQDPGQGLRLIYYSQIVNDFQKGDIAEGYSVSREKKESFPLTVTSAQKNPTAFYLCASSIFDQGAVGTEAFFGQGTRLTVV.

This clonotype was detected many times. This chain connects TRBV27 to TRBJ2-2; 12 positions agree with TRBD2. The CDR3 loop spans 16 amino acids. V shed 2 bases and J 6 bases; nucleotides not matched to a gene: 4. CDR1 and CDR2 from the germline V gene are MNHEY and SMNVEV (reference sequence). The CDR3 is CASSLMTSGSSGELFF. Written as DNA, the CDR3 is TGTGCCAGCAGTTTAATGACTAGCGGGAGCTCCGGGGAGCTGTTTTTT.

This chain connects TRBV4-2 to TRBJ2-1; a possible D gene is TRBD2 (6 bases). CDR1 is LGHNA, CDR2 YNFKEQ, per germline. This CDR3 is built from 13 residues. Trimming left V 0 bases short and J 12 bases short, with 12 bases between. In nucleotides, the CDR3 is TGTGCCAGCAGCCAAGAAAGCGGGTACGGGCAGTTCTTC. It encodes CASSQESGYGQFF.

V gene TRBV12-3 or TRBV12-4 combines with J gene TRBJ2-7; tentative D call: TRBD1 (6 bases). V was clipped by 0 bases and J by 12 bases, with 15 bases between them. The CDR3 has 13 residues. The CDR3 nucleotides read TGTGCCAGCAGTTTAGCGCCTACAGGGACCGGGTACTTC. It codes for CASSLAPTGTGYF.

The J gene is TRBJ2-7, the V gene TRBV20-1; D uncertain. The germline V and J ends were trimmed by 7 bases and 2 bases, with 9 bases remaining between them. CDR1 and CDR2 from the germline V gene are DFQATT and SNEGSKA (reference sequence). This CDR3 has 11 residues. The chain's CDR3 is CSGDGAYEQYF. The DNA for the CDR3 is TGCAGTGGAGACGGAGCCTACGAGCAGTACTTC.

The chain links TRBV12-3 or TRBV12-4 to TRBJ2-7; D is unclear. Trimming shortened V by 6 bases and J by 5 bases, and 11 bases separated the two germline ends. CDR3 size: 12 residues. Here the CDR3 DNA reads TGTGCCAGCAGAAACGCATGGGACGAGCAGTACTTC. Protein sequence: CASRNAWDEQYF.

Only one count was recorded for this clonotype. The rearrangement joins TRBV20-1 to TRBJ1-5; D might be TRBD1 (5 bases). The CDR3 spans 14 residues. Trimming took 6 bases from V and 1 from J, leaving 13 bases between them. Germline loops: CDR1 DFQATT, CDR2 SNEGSKA (reference sequence). Here the CDR3 reads CSALVWGSNQPQHF. In nucleotides, the CDR3 is TGCAGTGCCCTTGTTTGGGGGAGCAATCAGCCCCAGCATTTT.

The sample holds one count of this clonotype. J is TRBJ2-7 and V is TRBV5-6, with TRBD1 matching 8 bases. CDR3 length: 15 amino acids. Unmatched junction bases numbered 8, after V lost 4 bases and J lost 2 bases. Per the germline V gene, CDR1 is SGHDT and CDR2 is YYEEEE. CDR3 in DNA: TGTGCCAGCAGCGGGGGGACAGGAATCACCTACGAGCAGTACTTC. Protein product: CASSGGTGITYEQYF.

The V and J genes are TRBV6-5 and TRBJ1-1; 8 bases align to TRBD1. The CDR3 spans 14 residues. The V and J ends lost 5 bases and 4 bases, in that order; junction bases with no gene match: 6. The germline V gene encodes CDR1 MNHEY and CDR2 SVGAGI. Here the CDR3 reads CASSPRGPGTEAFF. The CDR3 nucleotides are TGTGCCAGCAGTCCCAGGGGGCCGGGCACTGAAGCTTTCTTT.

The table lists this clonotype with a few counts. The genes are TRBV5-1 and TRBJ2-3, with D uncertain. Germline CDR1 reads SGHRS; CDR2 reads YFSETQ. V was clipped by 0 bases and J by 4 bases, with 9 bases between them. The CDR3 is 14 residues long. The CDR3 DNA reads TGCGCCAGCAGCTTGGTGGTTAGCCCAGATACGCAGTATTTT. Its protein product is CASSLVVSPDTQYF.

The chain carries TRBV20-1 and TRBJ2-7; TRBD1 agrees at 8 bases. The V gene end was trimmed by 5 bases and the J gene end by 6 bases; junction bases not matched to a gene: 6. The CDR3 spans 12 residues. Germline V gives CDR1 DFQATT, CDR2 SNEGSKA (reference sequence). The CDR3 coding sequence is TGCAGTGCTGACCCACAGGGGGGCGAGCAGTACTTC. This gives the protein CSADPQGGEQYF.

The chain is built from TRBV7-6 and TRBJ2-7; 10 bases line up with TRBD2. Germline CDR1 SGHVS, CDR2 FNYEAQ. There are 15 residues in the CDR3. Unmatched junction bases numbered 9, after V lost 5 bases and J lost 5 bases. In DNA, the CDR3 is TGTGCCAGCAGCCCCTTAGCGGGAGGAACAGACGAGCAGTACTTC. This sequence encodes CASSPLAGGTDEQYF. Combining the CDR3 with reference TRBV7-6 and TRBJ2-7 gives the whole variable domain GAGVSQSPRYKVTKRGQDVALRCDPISGHVSLYWYRQALGQGPEFLTYFNYEAQQDKSGLPNDRFSAERPEGSISTLTIQRTEQRDSAMYRCASSPLAGGTDEQYFGPGTRLTVT.

This chain joins TRBV19 and TRBJ2-5, with D perhaps TRBD1 or TRBD2 (6 bases each). The CDR3 has 15 residues. The V gene's germline CDR1 is LNHDA and CDR2 SQIVND (reference sequence). V was clipped by 4 bases and J by 2 bases, with 14 bases between them. This CDR3 is CASSKGGVGQETQYF. DNA of the CDR3: TGTGCCAGTAGTAAGGGGGGAGTGGGACAAGAGACCCAGTACTTC.